Below are 25 T cell receptor beta chains sequenced from a single sample in a study of blood T cells in healthy people across ages. Primed by a sample-barcoded 5' primer and a J-beta primer mix, a second PCR proceeded for 7 to 11 cycles. TCRdb fed the 5' RACE reads into MiXCR, producing one record per CDR3 protein. Of roughly 700,000 distinct CDR3 sequences listed, around 25% are singletons. These same data were also listed under a study on T cells of mothers and their children.

Sequenced sample: blood. The origin of the receptors is a boy younger than 18 in good health.

The chain employs TRBV3-1 and TRBJ1-2; D is unresolved. Germline V gene data show CDR1 as LGHDT and CDR2 as YNNKEL (reference sequence). This CDR3 contains 15 residues. V was cut by 0 bases and J by 7 bases, with 15 bases left in between. CDR3 sequence (DNA): TGTGCCAGCAGCCAAGATGGGGATCTGGCAGTTGGCTACACCTTC. Translating gives CASSQDGDLAVGYTF.

This clonotype occurred a few times. The chain links TRBV3-1 to TRBJ2-5; 8 positions match TRBD2. Trimming took 2 bases from V and 1 from J; bases not matched to a gene: 3. From germline, CDR1 is LGHDT and CDR2 YNNKEL (reference sequence). This CDR3 comprises 15 residues. The CDR3 loop reads CASSQIAGSQETQYF. DNA of the CDR3: TGTGCCAGCAGCCAAATAGCGGGGAGCCAAGAGACCCAGTACTTC.

The chain links TRBV7-9 to TRBJ1-1, with 7 bases lining up with TRBD1. The CDR3 has 17 amino acids. Germline V gives CDR1 SEHNR, CDR2 FQNEAQ (reference sequence). The trim removed 5 bases at V and 1 base at J, leaving 13 bases unmatched. CDR3 sequence reads: CASSPTPGTEKNTEAFF. In DNA form, the CDR3 reads TGTGCCAGCAGCCCCACTCCCGGGACAGAGAAGAACACTGAAGCTTTCTTT.

The rearrangement uses TRBV6-1 and TRBJ1-6, with D uncertain. Per the germline V gene, CDR1 is MNHNS and CDR2 is SASEGT. V was pared by 4 bases and J by 5 bases, with 12 bases between. CDR3 length: 15 residues. DNA for the CDR3: TGTGCCAGCAGTGTTCGAGGCTTCGATAATTCACCCCTCCACTTT. It translates to CASSVRGFDNSPLHF.

This clonotype appeared a few times. This chain joins TRBV3-1 and TRBJ2-5; D uncertain. The J call is in doubt because the DNA end fits TRBJ2-7 better. Germline-derived CDR1 and CDR2 are LGHDT and YNNKEL (reference sequence). CDR3 length: 15 residues. The CDR3 is CASSQELAVSYEQYF. CDR3 nucleotide sequence: TGTGCCAGCAGCCAAGAACTCGCAGTCTCCTACGAGCAGTACTTC.

The V and J genes are TRBV27 and TRBJ1-1; D is unresolved. The V end lost 0 bases, the J end lost 4 bases, and 9 bases lay between the germline ends. Germline CDR1 is MNHEY and CDR2 is SMNVEV (reference sequence). The CDR3 spans 14 residues. The CDR3 nucleotides are TGTGCCAGCAGTTTATCCGTCTTTGGCACTGAAGCTTTCTTT. Translating it yields CASSLSVFGTEAFF.

This clonotype showed up just a few times. The V call is TRBV27, the J call TRBJ2-5; 9 nucleotides line up with TRBD1. Trimming at V came to 5 bases and at J to 6 bases, leaving 4 bases not matched to a gene. Germline V lookup: CDR1 MNHEY, CDR2 SMNVEV (reference sequence). The CDR3 length is 13 residues. In DNA form, the CDR3 reads TGTGCCAGCAGTCGGGACAGGGATCAGACCCAGTACTTC. It yields the protein CASSRDRDQTQYF.

This chain uses TRBV20-1 with TRBJ1-5, with 7 positions matching TRBD1. The CDR3 covers 15 residues. Germline V gene lookup returns CDR1 DFQATT and CDR2 SNEGSKA (reference sequence). Trimming removed 1 base from V and 3 bases from J; junction bases left unmatched: 6. DNA for the CDR3: TGCAGTGCTAGAGCGGGGGAGGGGGCCAATCAGCCCCAGCATTTT. It is translated as CSARAGEGANQPQHF.

The J gene is TRBJ2-5, the V gene TRBV28; possibly TRBD2 for D (5 bases). The DNA end is more similar to TRBJ2-1, so the J call may be wrong. The CDR3 runs to 14 residues. Germline CDR1 and CDR2: MDHEN and SYDVKM. The CDR3 DNA sequence: TGTGCCAGCAGTTTAAGCCTAGCCCCTGGTGAGCAGTTCTTC. Translated: CASSLSLAPGEQFF.

The chain links TRBV29-1 to TRBJ2-7; D is possibly TRBD1 (6 bases). Trimming removed 4 bases at V and 7 bases at J, with 14 bases between. This CDR3 has 12 amino acids. CDR1 SQVTM and CDR2 ANQGSEA come from the germline V gene. The CDR3 is CSVVGQGKEQYF. The CDR3 DNA is TGCAGCGTTGTGGGCCAGGGGAAAGAGCAGTACTTC.

This clonotype has a count of ten or more. The V call is TRBV12-3 or TRBV12-4, the J call TRBJ2-5; D perhaps matches TRBD2 (5 bases). Between the trimmed V and J ends, which lost 3 bases and 4 bases, there was a span of 9 bases. The CDR3 contains 13 residues. As DNA, the CDR3 is TGTGCCAGCAGTTTCGAGGGTCCAGAGACCCAGTACTTC. It yields the protein CASSFEGPETQYF.

The rearrangement links TRBV9 to TRBJ2-3; no reliable D call. This CDR3 has 14 residues. Germline lookup yields CDR1 SGDLS and CDR2 YYNGEE. The V and J ends lost 4 bases and 2 bases respectively, with 11 bases between them. The CDR3 reads CASSPEAHTDTQYF. CDR3 nucleotide sequence: TGTGCCAGCAGCCCAGAAGCCCACACAGATACGCAGTATTTT.

The chain joins TRBV29-1 to TRBJ2-5; TRBD1 agrees at 8 bases. CDR1 SQVTM and CDR2 ANQGSEA come from the germline V gene. J was trimmed by 7 bases and V by 6 bases; bases with no gene match: 22. The CDR3 runs to 17 residues. The CDR3 DNA reads as TGCAGCGTGAAAGGGGGACAGGAAGGGCTTGACAGGATGACCCAGTACTTC. Its translation is CSVKGGQEGLDRMTQYF.

This clonotype appeared a few times. The gene calls are TRBV28 and TRBJ2-7, with D tentatively TRBD1 (6 bases). CDR1 is MDHEN and CDR2 is SYDVKM in the germline V gene. With 5 bases removed from V and 2 bases from J, the gap between germline ends came to 19 bases. The CDR3 is 16 residues long. Here the CDR3 DNA reads TGTGCCAGCAGTACACCTTTGAGGGGGTTCCCCTACGAGCAGTACTTC. Encoded protein: CASSTPLRGFPYEQYF.

The chain employs TRBV5-1 and TRBJ2-7; 14 nucleotides agree with TRBD2. V trimming: 6 bases; J trimming: 2 bases; junction bases outside the gene matches: 7. The CDR3 consists of 16 residues. Germline V gene data show CDR1 as SGHRS and CDR2 as YFSETQ. The CDR3 loop is CASTLGLAGETYEQYF. The DNA for the CDR3 is TGCGCCAGCACGCTGGGACTAGCGGGAGAAACCTACGAGCAGTACTTC.

This clonotype has just a few counts. This chain joins TRBV4-2 and TRBJ2-1; TRBD1 or TRBD2 may be the D gene (5 bases each). Trimming left V 0 bases short and J 2 bases short, with 17 bases between. CDR3 size: 18 residues. Germline V CDR1 and CDR2: LGHNA, YNFKEQ. The CDR3 loop reads CASSQEGPPVGAYNEQFF. The CDR3 DNA follows: TGTGCCAGCAGCCAAGAGGGGCCCCCGGTGGGGGCCTACAATGAGCAGTTCTTC.

The chain uses TRBV12-3 or TRBV12-4 and TRBJ1-2; 7 bases are shared with TRBD1. The CDR3 has 14 residues. The V segment lost 6 bases and the J segment 3 bases; nucleotides outside the gene matches: 7. The CDR3 region has the DNA TGTGCCAGCAGGATACAGGGGCGGGACTATGGCTACACCTTC. This translates into CASRIQGRDYGYTF.

A few counts support this clonotype. The V gene is TRBV20-1, the J gene TRBJ2-1; TRBD2 agrees at 12 bases. CDR3 length: 17 amino acids. The V gene's germline CDR1 is DFQATT and CDR2 SNEGSKA (reference sequence). Trimming cost V 1 base and J 4 bases; bases outside gene matches: 8. CDR3 protein: CSARAPGLAGTYNEQFF. CDR3 DNA sequence: TGCAGTGCTAGAGCTCCCGGACTAGCGGGGACTTACAATGAGCAGTTCTTC.

This chain connects TRBV12-3 or TRBV12-4 to TRBJ1-1; unclear D gene. Trimming left V 6 bases short and J 9 bases short, with 14 bases between. This CDR3 has 12 residues. CDR3: CASRPTRRKAFF. The DNA of the CDR3 is TGTGCCAGCAGACCCACACGGCGGAAAGCTTTCTTT.

This clonotype was detected only a few times. The rearrangement links TRBV19 to TRBJ1-5; D remains unclear. In germline, CDR1 is LNHDA, CDR2 SQIVND (reference sequence). The CDR3 covers 13 residues. V was shortened by 6 bases and J by 0 bases, with 6 bases between the two germline ends. CDR3 residues: CASRVYSNQPQHF. DNA of the CDR3: TGTGCCAGTAGGGTCTATAGCAATCAGCCCCAGCATTTT.

The chain couples TRBV12-3 or TRBV12-4 to TRBJ2-1; D might be TRBD2 (5 bases). V was pared by 8 bases and J by 8 bases, with 13 bases between. The CDR3 contains 12 residues. CDR3 loop: CASRGLLDEQFF. The CDR3 DNA follows: TGTGCCAGCCGAGGACTGTTGGATGAGCAGTTCTTC.

This clonotype was observed once. This chain uses TRBV2 with TRBJ2-5; tentative D call: TRBD1 (6 bases). The germline gives CDR1 SNHLY, CDR2 FYNNEI. There are 13 residues in the CDR3. Trimming removed 11 bases from V and 0 bases from J, with 13 bases in between. The CDR3, as DNA: TGTGCCGGCCGCGACAGGAACCAAGAGACCCAGTACTTC. This sequence encodes CAGRDRNQETQYF.

The chain is built from TRBV11-2 and TRBJ2-5; 8 positions agree with TRBD2. Germline CDR1 SGHAT, CDR2 FQNNGV. The CDR3 spans 17 residues. V shed 0 bases and J 3 bases; nucleotides not matched to a gene: 9. The CDR3 nucleotides read TGTGCCAGCAGCTTAGACCCAATAGCGGGACATAAAGAGACCCAGTACTTC. Residues: CASSLDPIAGHKETQYF.

The chain uses TRBV12-3 or TRBV12-4 and TRBJ1-6; TRBD1 matches 7 bases. Losses at the gene ends were 4 bases for V and 9 bases for J; bases not matched to a gene: 6. The CDR3 contains 14 residues. CDR3 coding DNA: TGTGCCAGCAGTTCAGGGGGAGCTAGTTCACCCCTCCACTTT. Its translation is CASSSGGASSPLHF.

In its sample, this clonotype was seen a few times. V is TRBV5-1 and J is TRBJ2-5; TRBD1 matches 7 bases. The closer fit of TRBJ2-1 to the DNA end suggests the J call may be wrong. CDR3 length equals 13 residues. Germline V gene lookup returns CDR1 SGHRS and CDR2 YFSETQ. CDR3 sequence: CASSLEGAWEQFF. The CDR3 bases are TGCGCCAGCAGCTTGGAGGGGGCTTGGGAGCAGTTCTTC.